Reported below is one T cell receptor (beta chain). The length of the CDR3 is 15 residues. Deletions cut 0 bases from V and 1 base from J, with 10 bases between. The V gene's germline CDR1 is SGHRS and CDR2 YFSETQ. Genomic DNA provided the template from which TCR beta VDJ and CDR3 profiles were obtained. TCRdb recomputed calls from the reads with MiXCR, one row per CDR3 protein. In the table there are 150,000 to 200,000 distinct CDR3 sequences, less than 60% of which are singletons. The sample belongs to a study of CD8+CD57+ T cells in acquired aplastic anemia. Previously, flow cytometry had revealed CD8+CD57+ cell expansion in the patients chosen for sequencing.

Material for sequencing was sorted CD4+, CD8+, or CD8+CD57+ T cells (not recorded which) from PBMCs. The chain employs TRBV5-1 and TRBJ1-1; D gene unclear. The clonotype comes from a human donor with aplastic anemia. The CDR3 DNA reads TGCGCCAGCAGCTTGGATGGGCGGGCGAACACTGAAGCTTTCTTT. The encoded protein is CASSLDGRANTEAFF.